One and the same sample provided the 22 T cell receptor beta chains below, sequenced in a study of cytomegalovirus exposure and HLA in healthy donors. Both 60 Vbeta primers and 13 Jbeta primers went into the PCR. Repertoires were generated with immunoSEQ multiplex PCR, while TCRdb's copy carries only in-frame clones and drops some. This sample has 150,000 to 200,000 clones, with around 84% found just once. Sequencing was performed on PBMCs. These receptor sequences come from a woman younger than 30 in good health and CMV-seronegative.

This clone was seen a few times. The rearrangement links TRBV10-2 to TRBJ2-1; D is perhaps TRBD2 (5 bases). V was pared by 3 bases and J by 8 bases, with 5 bases between. This CDR3 region has 11 residues. Per the germline V gene, CDR1 is WSHSY and CDR2 is SAAADI. The CDR3 loop reads CASSDGDEQFF. CDR3 nucleotides: TGCGCCAGCAGTGACGGGGATGAGCAGTTCTTC.

V is TRBV10-3 and J is TRBJ1-1; 8 bases agree with TRBD1. CDR1 is ENHRY and CDR2 is SYGVKD in the germline V gene. V lost 4 bases to trimming and J lost 6 bases; unmatched junction nucleotides: 7. CDR3 length equals 14 residues. As DNA, the CDR3 is TGTGCCATCAGTGGGACAGGGACTTTCTCTGAAGCTTTCTTT. It codes for CAISGTGTFSEAFF.

V usage is TRBV11-2 and J usage is TRBJ2-5; TRBD1 matches 7 bases. The V and J ends lost 4 bases and 1 base, in that order; junction bases with no gene match: 9. Germline V gives CDR1 SGHAT, CDR2 FQNNGV. The CDR3 length is 16 residues. The chain's CDR3 is CASSSLAGTVQETQYF. The DNA for the CDR3 is TGTGCCAGCAGCTCTCTAGCCGGGACAGTCCAAGAGACCCAGTACTTC.

The chain has TRBV27 and TRBJ2-5; 9 bases align to TRBD1. CDR1 and CDR2 (germline): MNHEY, SMNVEV (reference sequence). Trimming at V came to 2 bases and at J to 4 bases, leaving 2 bases not matched to a gene. The CDR3 consists of 14 residues. CDR3 DNA sequence: TGTGCCAGCAGTTTAACAGGGGGCAGAGAGACCCAGTACTTC. Its protein product is CASSLTGGRETQYF.

The chain uses TRBV19 and TRBJ1-1; no clear D. CDR1 and CDR2 from the germline V gene are LNHDA and SQIVND (reference sequence). V was trimmed by 2 bases and J by 4 bases, leaving 11 bases between them. The CDR3 consists of 14 residues. For the CDR3, the DNA is TGTGCCAGTAGTATAAGCAGTCCGGGCACTGAAGCTTTCTTT. Protein sequence: CASSISSPGTEAFF.

This clone was detected only once. This chain joins TRBV7-3 and TRBJ2-2; possibly TRBD1 for D (6 bases). This CDR3 spans 17 amino acids. V gave up 3 bases and J gave up 6 bases, with 20 bases separating them. In germline, CDR1 is SGHTA, CDR2 FQGTGA. The CDR3 reads CASSLTGSQTGPGELFF. The CDR3 DNA reads TGTGCCAGCAGCTTGACCGGGTCTCAAACAGGGCCCGGGGAGCTGTTTTTT.

The chain is built from TRBV6-1 and TRBJ2-7; D perhaps matches TRBD2 (5 bases). The CDR3 length is 13 residues. V shed 3 bases and J shed 7 bases, with 13 bases lying between them. The germline V gene encodes CDR1 MNHNS and CDR2 SASEGT. The CDR3, as DNA: TGTGCCAGCAGTGAGGGAGCCCCCCGGGAGCAGTACTTC. Amino acids: CASSEGAPREQYF.

This clone showed up just once. The chain carries TRBV19 and TRBJ2-1; no reliable D call. The V gene lost 7 bases and the J gene lost 3 bases, with 16 bases spanning the gap. Germline V lookup: CDR1 LNHDA, CDR2 SQIVND (reference sequence). The CDR3 length is 15 residues. The CDR3 spells CASTPGAPHYNEQFF. For the CDR3, the DNA is TGTGCCAGTACCCCAGGCGCCCCGCACTACAATGAGCAGTTCTTC.

The chain recombines TRBV28 with TRBJ2-1; 7 bases match TRBD2. The CDR3 has 14 residues. From germline, CDR1 is MDHEN and CDR2 SYDVKM. The V and J ends lost 3 bases and 10 bases, in that order; junction bases with no gene match: 9. The CDR3 DNA is TGTGCCAGCAGTTTTACGGGAGGCACCCAGGAGCAGTTCTTC. It is translated as CASSFTGGTQEQFF. The complete variable domain, with remaining parts taken from reference TRBV28 and TRBJ2-1, reads DVKVTQSSRYLVKRTGEKVFLECVQDMDHENMFWYRQDPGLGLRLIYFSYDVKMKEKGDIPEGYSVSREKKERFSLILESASTNQTSMYLCASSFTGGTQEQFFGPGTRLTVL.

The CDR3 DNA follows: TGTGCCAGAAGCCCGGGACAGGGGGAACTATTCAATCAGCCCCAGCATTTT. Translation gives CARSPGQGELFNQPQHF. The V gene is TRBV5-3, the J gene TRBJ1-5, with 11 bases lining up with TRBD1. TRBV5-3 is annotated as an ORF whose role is uncertain. The CDR3 extends over 17 amino acids. V lost 4 bases, J lost 3 bases, and 9 bases stayed unmatched.

V usage is TRBV10-3 and J usage is TRBJ2-5; D gene uncertain. Trimming cost V 0 bases and J 0 bases, with 11 bases left between them. The CDR3 runs 16 residues. Germline V gives CDR1 ENHRY, CDR2 SYGVKD. The CDR3 loop is CAISESTSAYQETQYF. The CDR3 DNA reads TGTGCCATCAGTGAGTCGACTTCAGCGTACCAAGAGACCCAGTACTTC.

The chain carries TRBV5-1 and TRBJ2-1, with TRBD2 matching 10 bases. V shed 1 base, J shed 7 bases, and the junction held 17 bases outside the gene matches. The CDR3 loop spans 19 amino acids. Germline CDR1 is SGHRS and CDR2 is YFSETQ. CDR3 region: CASSLLPSGGAFGSNEQFF. The CDR3 coding sequence is TGCGCCAGCAGCTTGTTACCCAGCGGGGGGGCGTTTGGATCGAATGAGCAGTTCTTC.

This clone was seen a single time. The J gene is TRBJ2-7, the V gene TRBV7-6; maybe TRBD2 (6 bases). This CDR3 contains 13 residues. From germline, CDR1 is SGHVS and CDR2 FNYEAQ. Trimming shortened V by 5 bases and J by 1 base, and 9 bases separated the two germline ends. The CDR3 protein is CASSRAGSYEQYF. CDR3 DNA: TGTGCCAGCAGCCGAGCGGGTTCCTACGAGCAGTACTTC.

The V and J genes are TRBV18 and TRBJ1-5, with a weak D call TRBD1 (5 bases). The CDR3 sequence is 15 residues long. V shed 3 bases and J shed 3 bases, with 12 bases lying between them. Germline V gives CDR1 KGHSH, CDR2 LQKENI. CDR3 region: CASSPKGLVNQPQHF. The CDR3 coding sequence is TGTGCCAGCTCACCTAAGGGACTGGTCAATCAGCCCCAGCATTTT.

This sequence joins TRBV28 and TRBJ1-4, with D uncertain. CDR3 length equals 13 residues. Germline CDR1 and CDR2: MDHEN and SYDVKM. Trimming stripped 6 bases from V and 13 bases from J, with 18 bases between. The CDR3 sequence: CASSPPVVGGLFF. CDR3 sequence (DNA): TGTGCCAGCAGCCCCCCAGTGGTTGGAGGACTGTTTTTT.

The rearrangement uses TRBV5-3 and TRBJ2-1; 14 nucleotides match TRBD2. TRBV5-3 is labeled an ORF, and its function is uncertain. V was pared by 4 bases and J by 5 bases, with 8 bases of the junction left unmatched. This CDR3 comprises 17 residues. The CDR3 sequence is CARSPRGLAGDDNEQFF. CDR3 nucleotides: TGTGCCAGAAGCCCACGGGGACTAGCGGGGGACGACAATGAGCAGTTCTTC.

The DNA of the CDR3 is TGTGCCAGAAGCTTGTGGGGACTAGTGCGTTATTTT. Residues: CARSLWGLVRYF. The chain carries TRBV5-3 and TRBJ2-3, with 8 positions matching TRBD2. TRBV5-3 is an ORF, and what it does is uncertain. The CDR3 is 12 amino acids. Losses at the gene ends were 1 base for V and 15 bases for J; bases not matched to a gene: 7.

This clone was seen only a few times. This chain uses TRBV27 with TRBJ1-1; TRBD1 matches at 9 bases. J was trimmed by 4 bases and V by 6 bases; bases with no gene match: 6. The CDR3 contains 14 residues. Per the germline V gene, CDR1 is MNHEY and CDR2 is SMNVEV (reference sequence). The chain's CDR3 is CASRKGQGGTEAFF. The CDR3 region has the DNA TGTGCCAGCAGGAAGGGACAGGGAGGCACTGAAGCTTTCTTT.

This chain joins TRBV6-5 and TRBJ1-5; D not certain. This CDR3 contains 14 residues. With 6 bases removed from V and 4 bases from J, the gap between germline ends came to 13 bases. CDR1 MNHEY and CDR2 SVGAGI come from the germline V gene. The CDR3 DNA follows: TGTGCCAGCAGGGAGGCGGTGGCAAATCAGCCCCAGCATTTT. Residues: CASREAVANQPQHF.

This chain connects TRBV4-3 to TRBJ2-1; TRBD2 matches at 11 bases. The germline gives CDR1 LGHNA, CDR2 YSLEER. The CDR3 extends over 15 amino acids. Losses at the gene ends were 3 bases for V and 3 bases for J; bases not matched to a gene: 1. As DNA, the CDR3 is TGCGCCAGCAGCCAGACTAGCGGGGACTACAATGAGCAGTTCTTC. Translation: CASSQTSGDYNEQFF.

In regard to this clone: The same CDR3 can be traced to other DNA sequences in this sample. The chain combines TRBV18 with TRBJ2-7; TRBD1 aligns across 7 bases. V dropped 3 bases and J dropped 1; count of bases not matched to a gene: 0. CDR1 is KGHSH, CDR2 LQKENI, per germline. This CDR3 spans 13 amino acids. The CDR3 nucleotides are TGTGCCAGCTCACCGGACAGGTCCTACGAGCAGTACTTC. Protein product: CASSPDRSYEQYF.

The chain links TRBV5-1 to TRBJ2-1; TRBD2 matches 12 bases. V dropped 4 bases and J dropped 12; count of bases not matched to a gene: 11. The CDR3 loop spans 15 amino acids. Germline V lookup: CDR1 SGHRS, CDR2 YFSETQ. CDR3 DNA sequence: TGCGCCAGCAGCCCTGGACTAGCGGGGCGGGTCGTGCAGTTCTTC. The encoded protein is CASSPGLAGRVVQFF.